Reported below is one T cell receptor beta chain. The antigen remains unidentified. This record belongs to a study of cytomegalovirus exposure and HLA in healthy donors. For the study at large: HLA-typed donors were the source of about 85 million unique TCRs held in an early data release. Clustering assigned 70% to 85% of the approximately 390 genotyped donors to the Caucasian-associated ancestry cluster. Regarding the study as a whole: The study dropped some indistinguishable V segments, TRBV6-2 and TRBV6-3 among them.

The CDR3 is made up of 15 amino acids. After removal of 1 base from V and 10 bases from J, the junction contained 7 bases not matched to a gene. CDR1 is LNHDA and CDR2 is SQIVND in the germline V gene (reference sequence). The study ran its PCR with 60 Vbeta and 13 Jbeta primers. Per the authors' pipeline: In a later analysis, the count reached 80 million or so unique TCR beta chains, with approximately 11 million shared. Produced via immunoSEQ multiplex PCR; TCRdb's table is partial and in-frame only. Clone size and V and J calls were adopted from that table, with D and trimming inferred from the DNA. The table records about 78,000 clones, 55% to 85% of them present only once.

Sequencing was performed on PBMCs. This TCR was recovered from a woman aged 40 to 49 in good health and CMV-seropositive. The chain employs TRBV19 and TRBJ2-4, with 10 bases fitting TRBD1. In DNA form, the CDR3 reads TGTGCCAGTAGTATAGGCCCTGGGACAGGGGAAATTCAGTACTTC. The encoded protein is CASSIGPGTGEIQYF.